These T cell receptor beta chains were read from a single sample in a study of graft-versus-host responses after intestinal transplantation. Antigens for these TCRs are unknown. Profiled with immunoSEQ multiplex PCR; TCRdb holds only in-frame clones, not every one. The sample yields about 100,000 clones, about 90% seen once. Material: unstimulated CD4+ T cells sorted from spleen or lymph node cells, obtained before transplant. The receptors here all came from a human donor who was the organ donor for an intestinal transplant. CDR3s include the opening cysteine and the closing phenylalanine or tryptophan. A D gene is named only where the DNA matches it firmly. Size is omitted from some rows. Given values are once, few, many or a class for expanded clones.

CASSVQGGEKLFF TGTGCCAGCAGTGTACAGGGGGGCGAAAAACTGTTTTTT TRBJ1-4 TRBD1 few TRBV6-1
CASLRGAGGGYTF TGTGCCAGCCTTCGGGGGGCAGGTGGTGGCTACACCTTC TRBJ1-2 . . TRBV28
CASSSGLAGALDEQFF TGTGCCAGCAGCTCGGGACTAGCGGGGGCCCTTGATGAGCAGTTCTTC TRBJ2-1 TRBD2 . TRBV11-3
CAGGDRNYGYTF TGTGCCGGGGGGGACCGAAACTATGGCTACACCTTC TRBJ1-2 . few TRBV28
CASSQYSGTAGNYGYTF TGCGCCAGCAGCCAATACTCTGGGACAGCAGGAAACTATGGCTACACCTTC TRBJ1-2 TRBD1 . TRBV4-1
CASSTGTVPYEQYF TGTGCCAGTAGTACCGGGACAGTGCCCTACGAGCAGTACTTC TRBJ2-7 TRBD1 . TRBV19
CASTRIGTGALNEQFF TGTGCCAGCACCCGAATAGGGACAGGGGCCCTCAATGAGCAGTTCTTC TRBJ2-1 TRBD1 . TRBV6-6
CASSLLSTWGSADTQYF TGTGCCAGCAGTCTACTATCGACCTGGGGGTCCGCAGATACGCAGTATTTT TRBJ2-3 . . TRBV27
CASGSYILQETQYF TGTGCCAGCGGCAGCTATATTCTACAAGAGACCCAGTACTTC TRBJ2-5 . . TRBV7-9
CASSPRQVKNTEAFF TGTGCCAGCTCACCCCGACAGGTAAAGAACACTGAAGCTTTCTTT TRBJ1-1 . . TRBV18
CAWGVQGNSPLHF TGTGCCTGGGGAGTCCAGGGGAATTCACCCCTCCACTTT TRBJ1-6 . . TRBV30
CASSLNDQGTEAFF TGTGCCAGCAGTTTAAACGACCAAGGCACTGAAGCTTTCTTT TRBJ1-1 . . TRBV27
CASSGGQGTNTGELFF TGTGCCAGCAGTGGGGGACAGGGTACGAACACCGGGGAGCTGTTTTTT TRBJ2-2 TRBD1 . TRBV6-4
CASSSPQAPTGANVLTF TGTGCCAGCAGTTCCCCACAGGCCCCCACTGGGGCCAACGTCCTGACTTTC TRBJ2-6 . once TRBV28
CASSLPGRSDNYGYTF TGTGCCAGCAGCCTCCCGGGACGGAGTGATAACTATGGCTACACCTTC TRBJ1-2 . . TRBV5-4
CASSLGTGVIKYEQYF TGTGCCAGCAGCTTAGGGACAGGGGTAATAAAGTACGAGCAGTACTTC TRBJ2-7 TRBD1 . TRBV5-5
CAISDPRVSTDTQYF TGTGCCATCAGTGATCCCAGGGTGAGCACAGATACGCAGTATTTT TRBJ2-3 . . TRBV10-3
CASSLGTPESSPLHF TGTGCCAGCAGCTTAGGGACACCCGAGAGTTCACCCCTCCACTTT TRBJ1-6 . . TRBV7-9
CASSPWDRGNEKLFF TGTGCCAGCAGCCCCTGGGACAGGGGTAATGAAAAACTGTTTTTT TRBJ1-4 TRBD1 . TRBV28
CASGLSSGAKNIQYF TGTGCCAGCGGGTTGAGTAGTGGGGCCAAAAACATTCAGTACTTC TRBJ2-4 . . TRBV11-2
CASSRTGTSNQPQHF TGCGCCAGCAGTAGGACAGGGACTAGCAATCAGCCCCAGCATTTT TRBJ1-5 TRBD1 . TRBV10-2
CASSGRTGELFF TGTGCCAGCAGCGGGAGAACCGGGGAGCTGTTTTTT TRBJ2-2 . . TRBV11-3
CASSPGGWGQPQHF TGTGCCAGCTCACCGGGGGGCTGGGGTCAGCCCCAGCATTTT TRBJ1-5 . . TRBV18